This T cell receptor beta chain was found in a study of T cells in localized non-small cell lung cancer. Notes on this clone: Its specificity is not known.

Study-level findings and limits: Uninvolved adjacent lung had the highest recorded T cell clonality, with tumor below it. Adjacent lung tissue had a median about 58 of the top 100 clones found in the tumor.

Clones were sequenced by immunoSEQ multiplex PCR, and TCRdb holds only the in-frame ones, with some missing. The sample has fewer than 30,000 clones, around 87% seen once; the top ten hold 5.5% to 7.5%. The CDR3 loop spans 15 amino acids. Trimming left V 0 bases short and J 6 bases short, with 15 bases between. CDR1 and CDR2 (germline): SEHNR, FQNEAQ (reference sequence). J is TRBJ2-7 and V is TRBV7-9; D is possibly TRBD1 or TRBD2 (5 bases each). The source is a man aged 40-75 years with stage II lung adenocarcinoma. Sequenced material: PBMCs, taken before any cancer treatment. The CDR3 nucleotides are TGTGCCAGCAGCTTAGCGCGCTGGGGGTTTGGCGAGCAGTACTTC. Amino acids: CASSLARWGFGEQYF.